The clone carrying this TCR beta chain is a singleton in its sample. As yet, its antigen is unknown. Sequenced by immunoSEQ multiplex PCR; TCRdb stores in-frame clones only, minus some. The table records approximately 140,000 clones, approximately 89% of them present only once. This record comes from a study of T cell responses to AZD1222 COVID-19 vaccine. Findings and caveats of the study: Mapped onto spike, vaccine-associated CD4 TCRs spanned it and were dominant at 160-218 and 743-854.

Germline CDR1 SEHNR, CDR2 FQNEAQ (reference sequence). Between the trimmed V and J ends, which lost 1 base and 4 bases, there was a span of 10 bases. The CDR3 runs to 14 residues. The specimen was peripheral blood, collected on day 0 of AZD1222 vaccination. This TCR derives from an adult in good health. The chain carries TRBV7-9 and TRBJ1-2; D is ambiguous. The CDR3 sequence is CASSLEAPRYGYTF. In DNA, the CDR3 is TGTGCCAGCAGCTTAGAGGCCCCACGCTATGGCTACACCTTC.